Following are 25 T cell receptor beta chains from one sample sequenced in a study of blood T cell repertoires in COVID-19. The data were produced by immunoSEQ multiplex PCR, yet TCRdb's version contains in-frame clones alone and is incomplete. This table holds about 95,000 clones, less than 85% found once. Sequencing was performed on peripheral blood. Receptors originate from a human donor in a cohort sampled during active COVID-19.

CDR3 sequence (DNA): TGTGCCAGCAGCTCCTCTCCGGGAGAGGGCTACACCTTC. Translation gives CASSSSPGEGYTF. This chain uses TRBV5-5 with TRBJ1-2; D not resolved. The CDR3 has 13 residues. The germline V gene encodes CDR1 SGHKS and CDR2 YYEKEE (reference sequence). Trimming left V 3 bases short and J 8 bases short, with 14 bases between.

As DNA, the CDR3 is TGCAGTGCCAAGGGGTCCTTCGAGCAGTTCTTC. This gives the protein CSAKGSFEQFF. The chain joins TRBV20-1 to TRBJ2-1; D is perhaps TRBD1 (5 bases). The V gene's germline CDR1 is DFQATT and CDR2 SNEGSKA (reference sequence). V was trimmed by 6 bases and J by 10 bases, leaving 13 bases between them. The CDR3 is 11 amino acids.

The chain combines TRBV7-2 with TRBJ2-5, with unresolved D. Per germline, CDR1 SGHTA and CDR2 FQGNSA. Between the trimmed V and J ends, which lost 0 bases and 2 bases, there was a span of 7 bases. This CDR3 contains 14 residues. Here the CDR3 reads CASSLAVRQETQYF. CDR3 in DNA: TGTGCCAGCAGCTTAGCGGTGCGACAAGAGACCCAGTACTTC.

This sequence joins TRBV9 and TRBJ2-1, with unresolved D. The germline gives CDR1 SGDLS, CDR2 YYNGEE. CDR3 size: 13 residues. Trimming shortened V by 2 bases and J by 4 bases, and 7 bases separated the two germline ends. DNA for the CDR3: TGTGCCAGCAGCGTTCCCAGTTACAATGAGCAGTTCTTC. Translated, it gives CASSVPSYNEQFF. The whole variable domain, remainder taken from reference TRBV9 and TRBJ2-1, is DSGVTQTPKHLITATGQRVTLRCSPRSGDLSVYWYQQSLDQGLQFLIQYYNGEERAKGNILERFSAQQFPDLHSELNLSSLELGDSALYFCASSVPSYNEQFFGPGTRLTVL.

The CDR3 sequence: CASSIIPRDSEGYTF. The CDR3 DNA follows: TGTGCCAGTAGTATAATCCCCCGGGACAGCGAAGGCTACACCTTC. This chain uses TRBV19 with TRBJ1-2, with 7 bases lining up with TRBD1. Per germline, CDR1 LNHDA and CDR2 SQIVND (reference sequence). V trimming: 2 bases; J trimming: 8 bases; junction bases outside the gene matches: 11. CDR3 length equals 15 residues. The full variable domain, rest sourced from reference TRBV19 and TRBJ1-2, is DGGITQSPKYLFRKEGQNVTLSCEQNLNHDAMYWYRQDPGQGLRLIYYSQIVNDFQKGDIAEGYSVSREKKESFPLTVTSAQKNPTAFYLCASSIIPRDSEGYTFGSGTRLTVV.

CDR3 sequence: CASRGSGYQETQYF. CDR3 sequence (DNA): TGTGCCAGCAGGGGGAGCGGTTACCAAGAGACCCAGTACTTC. V gene TRBV6-5 combines with J gene TRBJ2-5; weak D call: TRBD2 (5 bases). Trimming pared 6 bases from V and 0 bases from J, leaving 11 bases between. The germline gives CDR1 MNHEY, CDR2 SVGAGI. The CDR3 loop spans 14 amino acids.

The chain couples TRBV7-6 to TRBJ1-5, with D unresolved. Trimming pared 7 bases from V and 5 bases from J, leaving 15 bases between. Germline CDR1 reads SGHVS; CDR2 reads FNYEAQ. This CDR3 has 14 residues. The CDR3 nucleotides read TGTGCCAGCAACCGAGAGCCCTCTTATCAGCCCCAGCATTTT. It yields the protein CASNREPSYQPQHF.

Worth noting for this clone: The junction does not match germline at one end; this may be a read error. The chain employs TRBV12-5 and TRBJ2-7, with D perhaps TRBD1 (6 bases). The germline V gene has CDR1 LGHNT and CDR2 FRNRAP. The CDR3 has 12 residues. The CDR3 here is CASSLGAYEQYF. The CDR3 DNA reads TGTGCTAGTAGTTTGGGGGCGTACGAGCAGTACTTC.

The chain couples TRBV19 to TRBJ1-6; D gene ambiguous. The CDR3 runs to 14 residues. Germline CDR1 and CDR2: LNHDA and SQIVND (reference sequence). The V and J ends lost 3 bases and 10 bases respectively, with 13 bases between them. CDR3 residues: CASSIDVSGSPLHF. As DNA, the CDR3 is TGTGCCAGTAGTATCGATGTTTCTGGCTCACCCCTCCACTTT.

The chain joins TRBV9 to TRBJ2-3, with D uncertain. The CDR3 has 15 amino acids. V shed 4 bases and J shed 4 bases, with 16 bases lying between them. Germline V gene lookup returns CDR1 SGDLS and CDR2 YYNGEE. This chain's CDR3 is CASSSRPRWSDTQYF. The CDR3, as DNA: TGTGCCAGCAGCTCCCGCCCTAGGTGGTCAGATACGCAGTATTTT.

The chain uses TRBV7-3 and TRBJ1-1, with a weak D call TRBD1 (5 bases). Germline CDR1 is SGHTA and CDR2 is FQGTGA. V was trimmed by 3 bases and J by 3 bases, leaving 14 bases between them. The CDR3 extends over 15 amino acids. CDR3 DNA sequence: TGTGCCAGCAGCTTGGAGTCGGGACTTGACACTGAAGCTTTCTTT. This gives the protein CASSLESGLDTEAFF.

The chain joins TRBV27 to TRBJ2-7, with 15 bases identical to TRBD2. J gave up 7 bases and V 4 bases, and 8 bases lay outside the gene matches. The CDR3 covers 16 residues. Germline CDR1 is MNHEY and CDR2 is SMNVEV (reference sequence). CDR3 in DNA: TGTGCCAGCAGTTCCTCTCGGACTAGCGGGAGGGATGAGCAGTACTTC. Its protein is CASSSSRTSGRDEQYF.

The CDR3 protein is CASSLGEYGYTF. The CDR3 coding sequence is TGTGCCAGCAGCTTAGGGGAGTATGGCTACACCTTC. The V call is TRBV11-2, the J call TRBJ1-2; D ambiguous. V was shortened by 1 base and J by 5 bases, with 5 bases between the two germline ends. CDR3 length: 12 residues. From germline, CDR1 is SGHAT and CDR2 FQNNGV.

The genes are TRBV5-4 and TRBJ1-5; a possible D gene is TRBD1 (6 bases). The length of the CDR3 is 15 residues. The V and J ends lost 0 bases and 6 bases respectively, with 13 bases between them. CDR1 SGHNT and CDR2 YYREEE come from the germline V gene (reference sequence). The CDR3 region has the DNA TGTGCCAGCAGCTTGGGGACAGTCCCGGGTCAGCCCCAGCATTTT. Protein sequence: CASSLGTVPGQPQHF.

This clone appeared once. The rearrangement uses TRBV9 and TRBJ2-1, with 9 bases identical to TRBD2. The CDR3 has 15 amino acids. After removal of 0 bases from V and 8 bases from J, the junction contained 6 bases not matched to a gene. Germline V gene sequence: CDR1 SGDLS, CDR2 YYNGEE. CDR3 coding DNA: TGTGCCAGCAGCGTAGGGTTAGCGGGAGATCATGAGCAGTTCTTC. Amino acid sequence: CASSVGLAGDHEQFF.

V is TRBV5-1 and J is TRBJ1-5, with D perhaps matching TRBD1 (6 bases). Germline CDR1 is SGHRS and CDR2 is YFSETQ. V dropped 4 bases and J dropped 3 bases, with 14 bases sitting between them. This CDR3 has 15 residues. As DNA, the CDR3 is TGCGCCAGCAGCAGTACAGGACAGAACAATCAGCCCCAGCATTTT. Amino acids: CASSSTGQNNQPQHF.

V gene TRBV28 combines with J gene TRBJ2-3, with TRBD2 identical over 11 bases. The CDR3 loop spans 18 amino acids. Trimming cost V 6 bases and J 1 base; bases outside gene matches: 12. CDR1 and CDR2 (germline): MDHEN, SYDVKM. The CDR3 here is CASSLAGLAEGGTDTQYF. CDR3 coding DNA: TGTGCCAGCAGCTTAGCGGGACTAGCGGAGGGGGGCACAGATACGCAGTATTTT.

The rearrangement uses TRBV6-5 and TRBJ1-6; no reliable D call. V shed 8 bases and J shed 9 bases, with 14 bases lying between them. This CDR3 contains 13 residues. From germline, CDR1 is MNHEY and CDR2 SVGAGI. CDR3 amino acids: CASADTIGSPLHF. In DNA, the CDR3 is TGTGCCAGCGCGGATACGATAGGTTCACCCCTCCACTTT.

The chain couples TRBV6-1 to TRBJ1-5; 9 nucleotides align to TRBD1. The CDR3 has 15 residues. J lost 7 bases, V lost 3 bases, and 7 bases had no gene match. CDR1 is MNHNS, CDR2 SASEGT, per germline. CDR3 residues: CASSDQGQGLQPQHF. For the CDR3, the DNA is TGTGCCAGCAGTGACCAGGGACAGGGTCTCCAGCCCCAGCATTTT.

The rearrangement uses TRBV28 and TRBJ2-7, with 10 bases matching TRBD1. Losses at the gene ends were 10 bases for V and 3 bases for J; bases not matched to a gene: 6. The CDR3 has 13 amino acids. From germline, CDR1 is MDHEN and CDR2 SYDVKM. CDR3 sequence reads: CATRTGGRYEQYF. Here the CDR3 DNA reads TGTGCCACCCGGACAGGGGGTCGCTACGAGCAGTACTTC.

The sample holds one count of this clone. This chain uses TRBV27 with TRBJ2-1, with a weak D call TRBD1 (6 bases). The V gene lost 1 base and the J gene lost 10 bases, with 11 bases spanning the gap. This CDR3 contains 13 residues. Germline assignment: CDR1 MNHEY and CDR2 SMNVEV (reference sequence). CDR3 in amino acids: CASSLYRVGEQFF. The CDR3 bases are TGTGCCAGCAGTTTATACAGGGTGGGCGAGCAGTTCTTC.

The V call is TRBV4-1, the J call TRBJ1-4; 8 bases map to TRBD1. V dropped 4 bases and J dropped 0; count of bases not matched to a gene: 10. This CDR3 is built from 18 residues. Looked up from germline, CDR1 is MGHRA and CDR2 is YSYEKL. CDR3 nucleotide sequence: TGCGCCAGCAGCCTTCGGGGCAGGGGGCTTGCAACTAATGAAAAACTGTTTTTT. Encoded protein: CASSLRGRGLATNEKLFF.

The chain combines TRBV7-2 with TRBJ1-5; tentatively, D is TRBD1 (6 bases). The CDR3 totals 12 residues. Germline lookup yields CDR1 SGHTA and CDR2 FQGNSA. The germline V and J ends were trimmed by 5 bases and 7 bases, with 9 bases remaining between them. The CDR3 DNA reads as TGTGCCAGCAGCCAGACAGGACAGCCCCAGCATTTT. This gives the protein CASSQTGQPQHF.

The chain carries TRBV6-1 and TRBJ2-3, with 9 bases identical to TRBD1. The junction had 7 bases not matched to a gene; V was cut back by 4 bases and J by 2 bases. The CDR3 sequence is 16 residues long. Germline V lookup: CDR1 MNHNS, CDR2 SASEGT. CDR3 amino acids: CASSATDRGYTDTQYF. In nucleotides, the CDR3 is TGTGCCAGCAGTGCCACCGACAGGGGGTACACAGATACGCAGTATTTT.

The chain is built from TRBV6-2 or TRBV6-3 and TRBJ2-2; the match to TRBD1 covers 9 bases. Germline V CDR1 and CDR2: MNHEY, SVGEGT. The CDR3 consists of 16 residues. V lost 5 bases to trimming and J lost 4 bases; unmatched junction nucleotides: 8. CDR3 DNA: TGTGCCAGCAGTCCAGCCTTGACAGGGGGCACCGGGGAGCTGTTTTTT. This codes for CASSPALTGGTGELFF.